This entry is about one TCR beta chain. The antigen remains unidentified. The sample belongs to a study of graft-versus-host responses after intestinal transplantation. Study background: Multivisceral, liver-intestinal, or isolated intestinal transplants were received by the recipients. Study-level points and caveats: GvH clones were identified in recipient marrow, with some first appearing in ileum or blood. Peak circulating GvH clone levels were associated with early post-transplant HvG declines. Patients with graft-donor T cell macrochimerism had high graft-versus-host to host-versus-graft clonal ratios in allografts.

V shed 5 bases, J shed 6 bases, and the junction held 12 bases outside the gene matches. In germline, CDR1 is MNHEY, CDR2 SMNVEV (reference sequence). This CDR3 comprises 16 residues. Sequenced by immunoSEQ multiplex PCR; TCRdb stores in-frame clones only, minus some. The table includes around 97,000 clones, approximately 94% detected once. The sequence derives from a human donor who received an intestinal transplant. V and J are TRBV27 and TRBJ2-4; 8 bases agree with TRBD1. The sequencing here drew on unstimulated CD8+ T cells sorted from spleen or lymph node cells, taken before intestinal transplant. The CDR3 nucleotides are TGTGCCAGCAGTCCCTACCCGGGACAGGCCTCAAACATTCAGTACTTC. Translation gives CASSPYPGQASNIQYF.